This entry lists 26 T cell receptor beta chains sequenced from one sample in a study of T cells in Graves' hyperthyroidism and ophthalmopathy. The investigators amplified TCR beta CDR3 regions from RNA transcripts. HTBI primers were employed in a first-round RT-PCR of the TCR CDR3. TCRdb re-derived calls from the multiplex PCR reads in MiXCR, one entry per CDR3 protein. The profile covers some 600,000 distinct CDR3 sequences, with about 14% appearing a single time and more than 4.5% taken by the ten largest. Sequenced material: blood. The receptors were gathered from a woman aged 30 to 39 with Graves' hyperthyroidism that later progressed to Graves' ophthalmopathy.

The table lists this clonotype with a few counts. The CDR3 spells CASSSGRSPTNEKLFF. The CDR3 DNA reads TGTGCCAGCAGCTCAGGCAGGAGCCCAACTAATGAAAAACTGTTTTTT. This chain uses TRBV7-9 with TRBJ1-4; D gene ambiguous. Germline CDR1 and CDR2: SEHNR and FQNEAQ (reference sequence). V dropped 4 bases and J dropped 0 bases, with 12 bases sitting between them. This CDR3 region has 16 residues.

This clonotype was observed at least ten times. The DNA of the CDR3 is TGTGCCAGCAGTCAGGGCGCTAACTATGGCTACACCTTC. As protein: CASSQGANYGYTF. This chain links TRBV2 with TRBJ1-2, with D perhaps matching TRBD1 (5 bases). CDR3 length equals 13 residues. The V and J ends lost 5 bases and 0 bases respectively, with 7 bases between them. Germline CDR1 SNHLY, CDR2 FYNNEI.

Only a few counts were recorded for this clonotype. The rearrangement links TRBV27 to TRBJ2-2; 9 bases map to TRBD1. The V and J ends lost 5 bases and 6 bases, in that order; junction bases with no gene match: 4. Germline-derived CDR1 and CDR2 are MNHEY and SMNVEV (reference sequence). The CDR3 has 14 residues. This CDR3 is CASSAGQGAGELFF. CDR3 DNA sequence: TGTGCCAGCAGTGCGGGACAGGGAGCCGGGGAGCTGTTTTTT.

This clonotype was observed at least ten times. The chain combines TRBV20-1 with TRBJ2-1; 10 positions agree with TRBD2. The germline CDR1 and CDR2 sequences are DFQATT and SNEGSKA (reference sequence). V lost 5 bases and J lost 1; bases outside the gene matches: 20. The CDR3 has 20 residues. The CDR3 region is CSALARLLAGGRSSYNEQFF. DNA of the CDR3: TGCAGTGCTCTCGCCCGCCTGTTAGCGGGAGGACGTAGTTCCTACAATGAGCAGTTCTTC.

The rearrangement links TRBV28 to TRBJ2-4; D is undetermined. V gave up 5 bases and J gave up 1 base, with 15 bases separating them. Germline lookup yields CDR1 MDHEN and CDR2 SYDVKM. This CDR3 spans 16 amino acids. In DNA form, the CDR3 reads TGTGCCAGCAGTCGCGACCCCCCCGCGGCCAAAAACATTCAGTACTTC. Its translation: CASSRDPPAAKNIQYF. The entire variable domain, with the rest obtained from reference TRBV28 and TRBJ2-4, is as follows: DVKVTQSSRYLVKRTGEKVFLECVQDMDHENMFWYRQDPGLGLRLIYFSYDVKMKEKGDIPEGYSVSREKKERFSLILESASTNQTSMYLCASSRDPPAAKNIQYFGAGTRLSVL.

This chain uses TRBV7-3 with TRBJ2-7; D possibly corresponds to TRBD1 (6 bases). This CDR3 contains 14 residues. The germline V and J ends were trimmed by 5 bases and 5 bases, with 16 bases remaining between them. CDR1 is SGHTA and CDR2 is FQGTGA in the germline V gene. The CDR3 protein is CASSPTAAGDEQYF. CDR3 bases: TGTGCCAGCAGCCCCACCGCCGCAGGGGACGAGCAGTACTTC.

This clonotype occurred many times. The genes are TRBV12-3 or TRBV12-4 and TRBJ2-3, with TRBD1 matching over 8 bases. Trimming at V came to 6 bases and at J to 2 bases, leaving 7 bases not matched to a gene. The CDR3 has 15 amino acids. CDR3 loop: CASRAGTGFTDTQYF. The CDR3 DNA is TGTGCCAGCAGGGCCGGGACAGGATTCACAGATACGCAGTATTTT.

This clonotype was detected only a few times. This rearrangement joins TRBV3-1 to TRBJ1-3; no clear D gene. The CDR3 sequence is 14 residues long. V lost 0 bases, J lost 9 bases, and 12 bases lay in between. Germline lookup yields CDR1 LGHDT and CDR2 YNNKEL (reference sequence). The DNA of the CDR3 is TGTGCCAGCAGCCAAGAAGGGTCAGGACCCACCATATATTTT. Translated: CASSQEGSGPTIYF.

This clonotype was found many times. The chain has TRBV30 and TRBJ2-5; D might be TRBD2 (5 bases). The CDR3 runs 14 residues. Deletions cut 1 base from V and 1 base from J, with 10 bases between. Germline V gene data show CDR1 as GTSNPN and CDR2 as SVGIG (reference sequence). DNA of the CDR3: TGTGCCTGGAGTGCCTTAGCGCTCCAAGAGACCCAGTACTTC. Protein: CAWSALALQETQYF.

This clonotype was counted many times. J is TRBJ2-7 and V is TRBV7-2; 7 nucleotides agree with TRBD2. The CDR3 has 13 amino acids. The germline V gene encodes CDR1 SGHTA and CDR2 FQGNSA. Trimming took 1 base from V and 5 from J; bases not matched to a gene: 2. CDR3 region: CASSLGLAHEQYF. The CDR3 DNA reads TGTGCCAGCAGCTTAGGACTAGCCCACGAGCAGTACTTC.

Comment on this clonotype: This may stem from a read error, because a much larger clone lies one nucleotide away. The chain employs TRBV6-1 and TRBJ2-5; D unresolved. Looked up from germline, CDR1 is MNHNS and CDR2 is SASEGT. Deletions cut 8 bases from V and 5 bases from J, with 15 bases between. This CDR3 is built from 13 residues. The CDR3 DNA sequence: TGTGCCAGCTCGTGGGCCGGTCACGAGACCCAGTACTTC. Residues: CASSWAGHETQYF.

This clonotype was detected ten times or more. This chain links TRBV6-1 with TRBJ1-2; D unclear. Germline V gives CDR1 MNHNS, CDR2 SASEGT. Deletions cut 5 bases from V and 2 bases from J, with 12 bases between. The CDR3 contains 14 residues. The CDR3 nucleotides read TGTGCCAGCAGTTATGGTCCTGACAACTATGGCTACACCTTC. This codes for CASSYGPDNYGYTF.

The table lists this clonotype with a few counts. A much larger clone lies a single base off, so this may be a read error. The chain is built from TRBV7-2 and TRBJ2-2; D is possibly TRBD2 (5 bases). The CDR3 is 14 amino acids. Germline CDR1 SGHTA, CDR2 FQGNSA. CDR3 sequence (DNA): TGTGTCAGCAGCGCCAGCCGGGGCACCGGGGAGCTGTTTTTT. It translates to CVSSASRGTGELFF.

This clonotype was counted at least ten times. The chain is built from TRBV9 and TRBJ1-3, with 8 bases identical to TRBD1. The length of the CDR3 is 16 residues. The junction had 6 bases not matched to a gene; V was cut back by 4 bases and J by 0 bases. Germline V gene lookup returns CDR1 SGDLS and CDR2 YYNGEE. CDR3 DNA: TGTGCCAGCAGCCCCGGACAGGGCTACTCTGGAAACACCATATATTTT. Residues: CASSPGQGYSGNTIYF.

There are many counts of this clonotype. The chain joins TRBV3-1 to TRBJ2-1; 13 bases agree with TRBD2. V lost 2 bases and J lost 8; bases outside the gene matches: 6. The germline CDR1 and CDR2 sequences are LGHDT and YNNKEL (reference sequence). This CDR3 is built from 16 residues. CDR3 protein: CASSQSGLAGRDEQFF. CDR3 bases: TGTGCCAGCAGCCAATCGGGACTAGCGGGACGGGATGAGCAGTTCTTC.

The V and J genes are TRBV11-2 and TRBJ2-7; 14 nucleotides match TRBD2. This CDR3 has 16 residues. Germline V gene lookup returns CDR1 SGHAT and CDR2 FQNNGV. Losses at the gene ends were 4 bases for V and 4 bases for J; bases not matched to a gene: 6. This CDR3 is CASSSPTSGREYEQYF. The CDR3 nucleotides read TGTGCCAGCAGCTCACCGACTAGCGGGAGGGAGTACGAGCAGTACTTC.

This clonotype showed up many times. The chain employs TRBV27 and TRBJ2-2, with 12 positions matching TRBD2. The V gene's germline CDR1 is MNHEY and CDR2 SMNVEV (reference sequence). The CDR3 consists of 17 residues. V shed 5 bases and J 8 bases; nucleotides not matched to a gene: 12. CDR3 bases: TGTGCCAGCAGTCCCTCCGGGACTAGCGGGCCGGGGGGGGAGCTGTTTTTT. This codes for CASSPSGTSGPGGELFF.

This clonotype was detected many times. V is TRBV10-3 and J is TRBJ1-1; D gene unclear. The V end lost 2 bases, the J end lost 3 bases, and 7 bases lay between the germline ends. CDR3 size: 13 residues. Germline V lookup: CDR1 ENHRY, CDR2 SYGVKD. DNA for the CDR3: TGTGCCATCAGTGAGAGGTCCGACACTGAAGCTTTCTTT. Protein sequence: CAISERSDTEAFF.

The chain links TRBV19 to TRBJ1-6; D may be TRBD1 (5 bases). Trimming removed 9 bases at V and 7 bases at J, with 19 bases between. The length of the CDR3 is 15 residues. The germline V gene has CDR1 LNHDA and CDR2 SQIVND (reference sequence). The CDR3: CASRLPGNTNSPLHF. The CDR3, as DNA: TGTGCCAGCCGCCTCCCAGGGAATACAAATTCACCCCTCCACTTT.

This clonotype was counted between two and nine times. V is TRBV10-3 and J is TRBJ1-4, with unresolved D. The CDR3 runs to 13 residues. In germline, CDR1 is ENHRY, CDR2 SYGVKD. The ends were cut back, 4 bases at V and 6 bases at J, with 9 bases in the middle. The chain's CDR3 is CAISGRRDEKLFF. The DNA of the CDR3 is TGTGCCATCAGTGGTAGGAGGGATGAAAAACTGTTTTTT.

This clonotype was counted ten times or more. This rearrangement joins TRBV6-6 to TRBJ1-2; D ambiguous. The V and J ends lost 0 bases and 4 bases respectively, with 9 bases between them. In germline, CDR1 is MNHNY, CDR2 SVGAGI (reference sequence). The CDR3 runs 14 residues. For the CDR3, the DNA is TGTGCCAGCAGTTACTCCGCCAGACCCTATGGCTACACCTTC. It codes for CASSYSARPYGYTF.

At least ten counts were recorded for this clonotype. The chain has TRBV5-1 and TRBJ2-5, with 10 bases lining up with TRBD2. V trimming: 4 bases; J trimming: 0 bases; junction bases outside the gene matches: 3. There are 15 residues in the CDR3. CDR1 and CDR2 from the germline V gene are SGHRS and YFSETQ. The CDR3 region is CASSPGTSDQETQYF. The CDR3, as DNA: TGCGCCAGCAGCCCAGGGACTAGCGACCAAGAGACCCAGTACTTC.

This clonotype occurred many times. For the CDR3, the DNA is TGTGCCAGCAGACGTAGGGGGGACACTGAAGCTTTCTTT. Its protein product is CASRRRGDTEAFF. J is TRBJ1-1 and V is TRBV28; a weak D match, TRBD1 (6 bases). V was shortened by 6 bases and J by 3 bases, with 11 bases between the two germline ends. Germline V gives CDR1 MDHEN, CDR2 SYDVKM. The CDR3 totals 13 residues.

This clonotype was counted many times. The rearrangement links TRBV7-2 to TRBJ1-2; 8 nucleotides line up with TRBD1. The J segment lost 1 base and the V segment lost 8 bases, leaving 9 bases of the junction unmatched. The CDR3 totals 15 residues. From germline, CDR1 is SGHTA and CDR2 FQGNSA. This chain's CDR3 is CASVDRGADNYGYTF. CDR3 DNA: TGTGCCAGCGTTGACAGGGGCGCTGATAACTATGGCTACACCTTC.

The sample holds many counts of this clonotype. The CDR3 loop reads CAILGLAGVEQFF. The CDR3 bases are TGTGCCATTCTCGGACTAGCGGGAGTGGAGCAGTTCTTC. The rearrangement links TRBV12-3 or TRBV12-4 to TRBJ2-1; 13 bases are a match to TRBD2. This CDR3 is 13 amino acids long. With 10 bases clipped from V and 10 bases from J, the junction kept 7 bases outside the gene matches.

This clonotype was seen once. One junction end disagrees with the germline gene, perhaps due to a read error. V usage is TRBV9 and J usage is TRBJ2-7; TRBD1 is a possible D gene (5 bases). Germline V gives CDR1 SGDLS, CDR2 YYNGEE. The CDR3 consists of 14 residues. CDR3 region: CASSQGTASYKQYF. The CDR3 DNA is TGTGCCAGCAGTCAGGGAACAGCCTCCTACAAGCAGTACTTC.